This T cell receptor (beta chain) was recovered during a study of regulatory T cells in long-lasting Graves disease. Broader study findings: The persistent group shared around 2,700 public clonotypes, more than the roughly 970 shared by new patients. Analysis covered peripheral blood alone, not thyroid tissue. Persistent Graves' patients possessed reduced TCR diversity relative to recently diagnosed ones.

V lost 0 bases, J lost 4 bases, and 13 bases lay in between. The CDR3 has 15 residues. Looked up from germline, CDR1 is SEHNR and CDR2 is FQNEAQ (reference sequence). Combining iRepertoire HTBI primers with Arm-PCR of CDR3 regions, the authors built TCR beta libraries. TCRdb processed the multiplex PCR reads anew with MiXCR; each CDR3 protein has one entry. The sample lists about 340,000 distinct CDR3 sequences; roughly a fifth were seen once. Notes on this clonotype: Its antigen remains unidentified.

This sample's time point: persistent/refractory GD, antithyroid drugs over 5 years with positive TRAb. PBMC RNA served as the TCR library source. It was American Thyroid Association guidelines that determined Graves' disease diagnosis. The material was peripheral blood mononuclear cells (PBMCs), obtained when the disease was refractory, from a patient treated with antithyroid drugs. J is TRBJ2-7 and V is TRBV7-9; D could derive from TRBD1 or TRBD2 (5 bases each). The sequence was collected from a female donor with Graves disease. In nucleotides, the CDR3 is TGTGCCAGCAGCTTAGCAGACAGTGAGGGTTACGAGCAGTACTTC. Residues: CASSLADSEGYEQYF.